The 31 T cell receptor beta chains reported below all come from one sample, sequenced in a study of T cells in localized non-small cell lung cancer. Using immunoSEQ multiplex PCR, the repertoire was profiled, and TCRdb retains in-frame clones only, with some absent. The data contain around 25,000 clones, about nine tenths of them singletons. Sequences were derived from peripheral blood, sampled before any cancer treatment. These receptors originate from a woman between 35 and 75 years old with stage I lung adenocarcinoma.

This chain links TRBV6-1 with TRBJ2-7; D is possibly TRBD1 (6 bases). This CDR3 is built from 16 residues. V lost 2 bases and J 5 bases, leaving 19 bases between the germline ends. Germline CDR1 is MNHNS and CDR2 is SASEGT. CDR3: CASSEIASGVRDEQYF. The DNA of the CDR3 is TGTGCCAGCAGTGAAATTGCATCAGGGGTTCGCGACGAGCAGTACTTC.

This clone was seen only once. The chain's CDR3 is CASSYDRTSYEQYF. The CDR3 DNA is TGTGCCAGCAGTTACGACAGGACCTCCTACGAGCAGTACTTC. The chain combines TRBV2 with TRBJ2-7; the D gene is possibly TRBD1 (6 bases). The length of the CDR3 is 14 residues. Germline CDR1 SNHLY, CDR2 FYNNEI. The germline V and J ends were trimmed by 5 bases and 0 bases, with 11 bases remaining between them.

The genes are TRBV30 and TRBJ2-7; TRBD1 agrees at 8 bases. Trimming cost V 5 bases and J 3 bases; bases outside gene matches: 9. The CDR3 loop spans 14 amino acids. Germline V gene lookup returns CDR1 GTSNPN and CDR2 SVGIG (reference sequence). CDR3 in DNA: TGTGCCTGGGGAGTCGGACAGGGCATCTACGAGCAGTACTTC. It codes for CAWGVGQGIYEQYF.

The genes are TRBV6-9 and TRBJ1-6; no definite D call. The CDR3 has 15 amino acids. Germline V CDR1 and CDR2: MNHGY, SVAAGI. V lost 3 bases and J 8 bases, leaving 14 bases between the germline ends. Here the CDR3 reads CASSYANDAYSPLHF. The CDR3 DNA reads as TGTGCCAGCAGTTACGCTAACGATGCGTATTCACCCCTCCACTTT.

This clone has a handful of counts. This chain joins TRBV7-9 and TRBJ1-6; tentative D call: TRBD1 (5 bases). Germline V CDR1 and CDR2: SEHNR, FQNEAQ (reference sequence). This CDR3 region has 15 residues. The germline V and J ends were trimmed by 0 bases and 8 bases, with 11 bases remaining between them. CDR3 bases: TGTGCCAGCAGCTTAGCGGTTGTGGGGGATTCACCCCTCCACTTT. This gives the protein CASSLAVVGDSPLHF.

The chain has TRBV7-2 and TRBJ2-7; no reliable D call. Germline CDR1 reads SGHTA; CDR2 reads FQGNSA. The V end lost 3 bases, the J end lost 3 bases, and 12 bases lay between the germline ends. This CDR3 comprises 14 residues. CDR3 in amino acids: CASSFVTSGYEQYF. CDR3 DNA sequence: TGTGCCAGCAGCTTTGTTACCTCGGGCTACGAGCAGTACTTC.

This chain joins TRBV30 and TRBJ2-3, with D perhaps assigned TRBD1 or TRBD2 (6 bases each). Germline V gives CDR1 GTSNPN, CDR2 SVGIG (reference sequence). The CDR3 spans 14 residues. V was cut by 3 bases and J by 2 bases, with 12 bases left in between. The CDR3 spells CAWSLGGHTDTQYF. The CDR3 DNA reads TGTGCCTGGAGCCTAGGGGGGCACACAGATACGCAGTATTTT.

This chain joins TRBV29-1 and TRBJ2-7; 9 nucleotides align to TRBD1. The CDR3 extends over 14 amino acids. Germline values: CDR1 SQVTM, CDR2 ANQGSEA. With 4 bases clipped from V and 9 bases from J, the junction kept 13 bases outside the gene matches. CDR3 in amino acids: CSVVGDRDIEWQYF. CDR3 nucleotide sequence: TGCAGCGTTGTTGGGGACAGGGATATAGAGTGGCAGTACTTC.

Comment on this clone: Its ends do not fully match the called genes, so a read error is possible. The rearrangement uses TRBV29-1 and TRBJ1-3; no clear D gene. The length of the CDR3 is 13 residues. CDR1 and CDR2 from the germline V gene are SQVTM and ANQGSEA. The CDR3 DNA reads TGCAGCGGACGGATGAGCTCTGGAAACACCACATATTTT. Protein sequence: CSGRMSSGNTTYF.

The chain couples TRBV6-4 to TRBJ1-5; D gene uncertain. V was clipped by 8 bases and J by 2 bases, with 16 bases between them. Germline CDR1 is MRHNA and CDR2 is SNTAGT. This CDR3 has 15 amino acids. CDR3 region: CASSVEWGGNQPQHF. CDR3 bases: TGTGCCAGCTCGGTCGAGTGGGGAGGCAATCAGCCCCAGCATTTT.

The V and J genes are TRBV5-1 and TRBJ2-1, with TRBD2 matching over 11 bases. V shed 4 bases and J 2 bases; nucleotides not matched to a gene: 2. This CDR3 has 15 residues. CDR1 and CDR2 (germline): SGHRS, YFSETQ. The CDR3: CASSLSGGAYNEQFF. The CDR3 nucleotides read TGCGCCAGCAGCCTTAGCGGGGGGGCCTACAATGAGCAGTTCTTC.

This clone was picked up a small number of times. The chain joins TRBV19 to TRBJ1-5, with D unclear. This CDR3 has 13 residues. Germline loops: CDR1 LNHDA, CDR2 SQIVND (reference sequence). V was pared by 4 bases and J by 7 bases, with 11 bases between. The CDR3 is CASSKSRRQPQHF. In DNA, the CDR3 is TGTGCCAGTAGTAAAAGCCGCCGGCAGCCCCAGCATTTT.

The gene calls are TRBV15 and TRBJ1-2; D is ambiguous. Germline V CDR1 and CDR2: LNHNV, YYDKDF (reference sequence). V was trimmed by 5 bases and J by 3 bases, leaving 10 bases between them. CDR3 length equals 13 residues. CDR3 coding DNA: TGTGCCACCAGCCCTACGCCCGACTATGGCTACACCTTC. It specifies CATSPTPDYGYTF.

This chain links TRBV6-1 with TRBJ2-1; 13 bases line up with TRBD2. Germline trimming cut 7 bases from V and 5 bases from J; bases unmatched to any gene: 5. Germline V CDR1 and CDR2: MNHNS, SASEGT. The CDR3 has 15 amino acids. The chain's CDR3 is CASTGTSGKNNEQFF. In DNA form, the CDR3 reads TGTGCCAGCACCGGGACTAGCGGGAAAAACAATGAGCAGTTCTTC.

The DNA of the CDR3 is TGTGCCAGCTCACCACGGCAACCTAATTCACCCCTCCACTTT. This gives the protein CASSPRQPNSPLHF. The J gene is TRBJ1-6, the V gene TRBV18; D unclear. Trimming cost V 1 base and J 6 bases, with 7 bases left between them. Germline loops: CDR1 KGHSH, CDR2 LQKENI. The CDR3 sequence is 14 residues long.

CDR3 DNA: TGTGCCAGCAGTGGCATTTACGAGCAGTACTTC. Protein: CASSGIYEQYF. V is TRBV2 and J is TRBJ2-7; D ambiguous. Between the trimmed V and J ends, which lost 4 bases and 4 bases, there was a span of 5 bases. Germline V gives CDR1 SNHLY, CDR2 FYNNEI. This CDR3 has 11 residues.

The chain couples TRBV5-5 to TRBJ1-2; TRBD1 aligns across 7 bases. The germline V gene encodes CDR1 SGHKS and CDR2 YYEKEE (reference sequence). The trim removed 0 bases at V and 9 bases at J, leaving 17 bases unmatched. CDR3 length equals 17 residues. The CDR3 loop reads CASSLAMGTARAKCYTF. CDR3 coding DNA: TGTGCCAGCAGCTTGGCGATGGGGACAGCCCGGGCTAAATGCTACACCTTC.

The CDR3 bases are TGTGCCAGCTTACCTCAGGATTTCAACTATGGCTACACCTTC. Amino acids: CASLPQDFNYGYTF. This chain uses TRBV28 with TRBJ1-2; D remains ambiguous. Trimming removed 8 bases from V and 2 bases from J, with 15 bases in between. This CDR3 spans 14 amino acids. The germline gives CDR1 MDHEN, CDR2 SYDVKM.

This clone appeared a few times. The rearrangement uses TRBV2 and TRBJ2-7; the D gene could be TRBD1 or TRBD2 (5 bases each). The germline V gene has CDR1 SNHLY and CDR2 FYNNEI. V lost 8 bases to trimming and J lost 7 bases, with 12 bases between them. CDR3 length equals 11 residues. CDR3 sequence (DNA): TGTGCCAGCGGGGGAATGGGTGAGCAGTACTTC. The encoded protein is CASGGMGEQYF. Full variable domain (missing parts from reference TRBV2 and TRBJ2-7): EPEVTQTPSHQVTQMGQEVILRCVPISNHLYFYWYRQILGQKVEFLVSFYNNEISEKSEIFDDQFSVERPDGSNFTLKIRSTKLEDSAMYFCASGGMGEQYFGPGTRLTVT.

This clone was seen a few times. This chain links TRBV4-1 with TRBJ1-4; D gene uncertain. V was cut by 5 bases and J by 3 bases, with 19 bases left in between. Germline V gene data show CDR1 as MGHRA and CDR2 as YSYEKL. The CDR3 spans 17 residues. CDR3 loop: CASSTTGDSNANEKLFF. CDR3 in DNA: TGCGCCAGCAGCACGACGGGAGATTCGAATGCTAATGAAAAACTGTTTTTT.

V usage is TRBV7-2 and J usage is TRBJ2-3; D might be TRBD2 (6 bases). Looked up from germline, CDR1 is SGHTA and CDR2 is FQGNSA. The CDR3 spans 12 residues. The V gene lost 1 base and the J gene lost 9 bases, with 8 bases spanning the gap. The CDR3 nucleotides are TGTGCCAGCAGCTTAGAGGAGGGAACGCAGTATTTT. It specifies CASSLEEGTQYF.

The rearrangement uses TRBV9 and TRBJ2-7; 8 nucleotides align to TRBD2. Trimming at V came to 0 bases and at J to 1 base, leaving 3 bases not matched to a gene. This CDR3 has 15 amino acids. Germline loops: CDR1 SGDLS, CDR2 YYNGEE. CDR3 bases: TGTGCCAGCAGCGTAGAAGCGGGGGATTCCTACGAGCAGTACTTC. It translates to CASSVEAGDSYEQYF.

The CDR3 nucleotides read TGCGCCAGCGCCCCGAAGGGGGATAATGAAAAACTGTTTTTT. Translation: CASAPKGDNEKLFF. This rearrangement joins TRBV5-1 to TRBJ1-4, with D perhaps matching TRBD1 (6 bases). Germline loops: CDR1 SGHRS, CDR2 YFSETQ. The V end was cut by 7 bases, the J end by 4 bases, with 14 bases between. The length of the CDR3 is 14 residues.

The rearrangement uses TRBV30 and TRBJ1-1; D call uncertain. The germline CDR1 and CDR2 sequences are GTSNPN and SVGIG (reference sequence). V was clipped by 1 base and J by 11 bases, with 14 bases between them. This CDR3 spans 12 amino acids. The CDR3 sequence is CAWSESQGWAFF. For the CDR3, the DNA is TGTGCCTGGAGTGAATCACAAGGCTGGGCTTTCTTT.

V is TRBV7-9 and J is TRBJ2-4; tentatively, D is TRBD1 (6 bases). Germline CDR1 SEHNR, CDR2 FQNEAQ (reference sequence). The V end was cut by 5 bases, the J end by 8 bases, with 19 bases between. The CDR3 spans 15 residues. CDR3 sequence (DNA): TGTGCCAGCAGCCCTTTAGACGTCAGGGGAGACATTCAGTACTTC. This codes for CASSPLDVRGDIQYF. The full variable domain, completed using reference TRBV7-9 and TRBJ2-4, is DTGVSQNPRHKITKRGQNVTFRCDPISEHNRLYWYRQTLGQGPEFLTYFQNEAQLEKSRLLSDRFSAERPKGSFSTLEIQRTEQGDSAMYLCASSPLDVRGDIQYFGAGTRLSVL.

V gene TRBV30 combines with J gene TRBJ1-1, with D possibly matching TRBD1 (5 bases). V was shortened by 3 bases and J by 2 bases, with 13 bases between the two germline ends. Germline CDR1 and CDR2: GTSNPN and SVGIG (reference sequence). The CDR3 consists of 14 residues. This CDR3 reads CAWRMRGSNTEAFF. CDR3 DNA: TGTGCCTGGAGAATGAGGGGTTCCAACACTGAAGCTTTCTTT. The full variable domain, rest sourced from reference TRBV30 and TRBJ1-1, is SQTIHQWPATLVQPVGSPLSLECTVEGTSNPNLYWYRQAAGRGLQLLFYSVGIGQISSEVPQNLSASRPQDRQFILSSKKLLLSDSGFYLCAWRMRGSNTEAFFGQGTRLTVV.

This chain connects TRBV14 to TRBJ1-4; D is unresolved. CDR3 length: 17 residues. The V end lost 4 bases, the J end lost 0 bases, and 15 bases lay between the germline ends. Germline loops: CDR1 SGHDN, CDR2 FVKESK. The CDR3 protein is CASSRRSGSPTNEKLFF. The CDR3 region has the DNA TGTGCCAGCAGCCGGAGATCAGGCTCTCCAACTAATGAAAAACTGTTTTTT.

This chain joins TRBV11-3 and TRBJ2-3; D is ambiguous. Trimming shortened V by 0 bases and J by 1 base, and 5 bases separated the two germline ends. Germline CDR1 is SGHNT and CDR2 is YENEEA. CDR3 length: 14 amino acids. In DNA form, the CDR3 reads TGTGCCAGCAGCTTAGATCGGCGCACAGATACGCAGTATTTT. As protein: CASSLDRRTDTQYF.

The chain carries TRBV5-5 and TRBJ1-1; D remains ambiguous. V lost 0 bases and J lost 7, with 4 bases in between. The CDR3 is 11 residues long. The V gene's germline CDR1 is SGHKS and CDR2 YYEKEE (reference sequence). The CDR3 spells CASSLVREAFF. The CDR3 region has the DNA TGTGCCAGCAGCTTGGTCCGTGAAGCTTTCTTT.

The chain recombines TRBV2 with TRBJ1-4; 7 nucleotides line up with TRBD1. This CDR3 is 15 amino acids long. Germline V gene lookup returns CDR1 SNHLY and CDR2 FYNNEI. V lost 7 bases and J lost 8; bases outside the gene matches: 13. CDR3 sequence (DNA): TGTGCCAGCATACCCTGGCAGGGGGGAGAGGAAAAACTGTTTTTT. Protein: CASIPWQGGEEKLFF.

The rearrangement links TRBV7-9 to TRBJ2-7; D may be TRBD1 (5 bases). The CDR3 loop spans 12 amino acids. V dropped 5 bases and J dropped 9 bases, with 14 bases sitting between them. Germline values: CDR1 SEHNR, CDR2 FQNEAQ (reference sequence). This CDR3 is CASSKDTPTQYF. The DNA for the CDR3 is TGTGCCAGCAGCAAGGACACCCCTACGCAGTACTTC.